Each of the 19 T cell receptor beta chains below was sequenced from the same sample in a study of blood T cell repertoires in COVID-19. Some clones are missing from TCRdb's copy, which holds only in-frame ones; the method was immunoSEQ multiplex PCR. This table holds about 98,000 clones, roughly 89% found once. The sequencing sample was made of peripheral blood. Every receptor here comes from a woman between 45 and 60 years old with COVID-19, enrolled during active disease.

The rearrangement uses TRBV14 and TRBJ1-2; possibly TRBD1 for D (5 bases). Germline CDR1 is SGHDN and CDR2 is FVKESK. The CDR3 has 13 amino acids. Deletions cut 4 bases from V and 7 bases from J, with 13 bases between. In DNA, the CDR3 is TGTGCCAGCAGCCGGGGGGGAGGGTCTGGCTACACCTTC. Residues: CASSRGGGSGYTF.

This clone was seen a single time. The chain carries TRBV2 and TRBJ2-7; the match to TRBD2 covers 11 bases. CDR3 length equals 14 residues. J lost 3 bases, V lost 11 bases, and 9 bases had no gene match. CDR1 and CDR2 (germline): SNHLY, FYNNEI. The CDR3 coding sequence is TGTGCCGTCGACACTAGCGGGAGTATCTACGAGCAGTACTTC. Translated, it gives CAVDTSGSIYEQYF.

The chain joins TRBV7-3 to TRBJ2-2; perhaps TRBD1 as D (6 bases). V lost 1 base and J 0 bases, leaving 9 bases between the germline ends. The CDR3 runs to 16 residues. CDR1 is SGHTA and CDR2 is FQGTGA in the germline V gene. The CDR3 region is CASSLSTGTNTGELFF. CDR3 DNA: TGTGCCAGCAGCTTAAGTACAGGGACGAACACCGGGGAGCTGTTTTTT.

The J gene is TRBJ2-3, the V gene TRBV19; perhaps TRBD1 as D (5 bases). Germline lookup yields CDR1 LNHDA and CDR2 SQIVND (reference sequence). The ends were cut back, 4 bases at V and 2 bases at J, with 16 bases in the middle. CDR3 length: 16 residues. The CDR3 sequence is CASSNQGFPLTDTQYF. The CDR3 DNA reads as TGTGCCAGTAGTAACCAGGGTTTTCCGCTCACAGATACGCAGTATTTT. Together with reference TRBV19 and TRBJ2-3, the CDR3 gives the full variable domain: DGGITQSPKYLFRKEGQNVTLSCEQNLNHDAMYWYRQDPGQGLRLIYYSQIVNDFQKGDIAEGYSVSREKKESFPLTVTSAQKNPTAFYLCASSNQGFPLTDTQYFGPGTRLTVL.

The rearrangement uses TRBV10-3 and TRBJ1-4; possibly TRBD1 for D (5 bases). Germline V lookup: CDR1 ENHRY, CDR2 SYGVKD. The CDR3 contains 16 residues. V was trimmed by 2 bases and J by 7 bases, leaving 17 bases between them. As DNA, the CDR3 is TGTGCCATCAGTGAGCCGGCCCTGGGGGGTAGTGAAAAACTGTTTTTT. As protein: CAISEPALGGSEKLFF.

The chain uses TRBV5-6 and TRBJ1-2; 7 nucleotides align to TRBD1. From germline, CDR1 is SGHDT and CDR2 YYEEEE. Germline trimming cut 2 bases from V and 8 bases from J; bases unmatched to any gene: 6. The CDR3 extends over 13 amino acids. CDR3 residues: CASSFDRDEGYTF. The CDR3 DNA sequence: TGTGCCAGCAGCTTCGACAGGGACGAAGGCTACACCTTC.

The chain employs TRBV24-1 and TRBJ2-3, with 10 bases lining up with TRBD1. Unmatched junction bases numbered 6, after V lost 6 bases and J lost 7 bases. From germline, CDR1 is KGHDR and CDR2 SFDVKD. The CDR3 covers 14 residues. The CDR3 spells CATSPDRGLNTQYF. CDR3 DNA sequence: TGTGCCACCAGTCCGGACAGGGGGTTAAATACGCAGTATTTT.

The rearrangement joins TRBV7-9 to TRBJ2-3; D gene uncertain. Per germline, CDR1 SEHNR and CDR2 FQNEAQ (reference sequence). This CDR3 has 17 residues. Deletions cut 5 bases from V and 0 bases from J, with 18 bases between. The CDR3 sequence is CASSATPSSISTDTQYF. CDR3 nucleotides: TGTGCCAGCAGCGCCACTCCGTCGTCGATTAGCACAGATACGCAGTATTTT.

This chain uses TRBV5-6 with TRBJ2-6; 9 bases agree with TRBD2. CDR1 is SGHDT and CDR2 is YYEEEE in the germline V gene. The trim removed 4 bases at V and 0 bases at J, leaving 5 bases unmatched. The CDR3 sequence is 17 residues long. The CDR3 is CASSALAGISGANVLTF. The CDR3 nucleotides are TGTGCCAGCAGCGCCCTAGCGGGGATCTCTGGGGCCAACGTCCTGACTTTC.

This chain uses TRBV7-2 with TRBJ2-5; D perhaps matches TRBD1 (6 bases). Trimming cost V 4 bases and J 7 bases, with 16 bases left between them. The germline V gene encodes CDR1 SGHTA and CDR2 FQGNSA. There are 14 residues in the CDR3. The CDR3 DNA reads as TGTGCCAGCAGCTCACCGACAGGACCGGGGACCCAGTACTTC. Translating it yields CASSSPTGPGTQYF.

V is TRBV6-4 and J is TRBJ1-6; perhaps TRBD1 as D (5 bases). V lost 10 bases and J 9 bases, leaving 16 bases between the germline ends. The CDR3 consists of 13 residues. Germline V CDR1 and CDR2: MRHNA, SNTAGT. CDR3 sequence: CATLGRGSSPLHF. In DNA form, the CDR3 reads TGTGCCACCCTTGGAAGGGGCAGTTCACCCCTCCACTTT.

The J gene is TRBJ2-1, the V gene TRBV4-3; TRBD1 might be the D (5 bases). Germline V gene data show CDR1 as LGHNA and CDR2 as YSLEER. Trimming cost V 0 bases and J 8 bases, with 11 bases left between them. This CDR3 spans 14 amino acids. The DNA for the CDR3 is TGCGCCAGCAGCCAAGATGCAGGGTGGGATGAGCAGTTCTTC. This sequence encodes CASSQDAGWDEQFF.

This rearrangement joins TRBV5-4 to TRBJ1-2, with TRBD1 matching over 9 bases. The CDR3 consists of 17 residues. Germline V gene lookup returns CDR1 SGHNT and CDR2 YYREEE (reference sequence). The V gene end was trimmed by 0 bases and the J gene end by 0 bases; junction bases not matched to a gene: 6. The CDR3 nucleotides are TGTGCCAGCAGCTTGGGGGGACAGGGAGAGACTAACTATGGCTACACCTTC. Amino acid sequence: CASSLGGQGETNYGYTF. Combining the CDR3 with reference TRBV5-4 and TRBJ1-2 gives the whole variable domain ETGVTQSPTHLIKTRGQQVTLRCSSQSGHNTVSWYQQALGQGPQFIFQYYREEENGRGNFPPRFSGLQFPNYSSELNVNALELDDSALYLCASSLGGQGETNYGYTFGSGTRLTVV.

The CDR3 DNA reads as TGTGCCAGTAGTCTCCCGTTGGCAGGGCTTAGCAATCAGCCCCAGCATTTT. Amino acids: CASSLPLAGLSNQPQHF. V is TRBV19 and J is TRBJ1-5; weak D call: TRBD1 (5 bases). CDR1 is LNHDA and CDR2 is SQIVND in the germline V gene (reference sequence). With 5 bases removed from V and 0 bases from J, the gap between germline ends came to 17 bases. This CDR3 is 17 amino acids long.

V is TRBV7-9 and J is TRBJ2-7; perhaps TRBD2 as D (6 bases). Germline loops: CDR1 SEHNR, CDR2 FQNEAQ (reference sequence). V was pared by 4 bases and J by 13 bases, with 14 bases between. The CDR3 is made up of 11 amino acids. This CDR3 reads CASSSLRDFYF. DNA of the CDR3: TGTGCCAGCAGCTCCCTTCGGGACTTTTACTTC.

V usage is TRBV19 and J usage is TRBJ1-6, with D unclear. Per germline, CDR1 LNHDA and CDR2 SQIVND (reference sequence). V was trimmed by 4 bases and J by 10 bases, leaving 17 bases between them. The CDR3 runs 15 residues. CDR3 nucleotides: TGTGCCAGTAGTAGAGACATGGTGGGAGAGTCACCCCTCCACTTT. As protein: CASSRDMVGESPLHF.

The rearrangement joins TRBV5-8 to TRBJ2-7; D uncertain. Per germline, CDR1 SGHTS and CDR2 YDEGEE. The CDR3 has 11 residues. V was cut by 4 bases and J by 3 bases, with 5 bases left in between. CDR3 DNA sequence: TGTGCCAGCAGCCCTCGCTACGAGCAGTACGTC. Amino acid sequence: CASSPRYEQYV.

The CDR3 DNA reads TGTGCCAGTAGTATAGAGCCGGGACAGCCGGAGGGAGCTTTCTTT. Protein product: CASSIEPGQPEGAFF. The chain is built from TRBV19 and TRBJ1-1; 7 bases are shared with TRBD1. CDR1 and CDR2 from the germline V gene are LNHDA and SQIVND (reference sequence). Unmatched junction bases numbered 11, after V lost 0 bases and J lost 10 bases. This CDR3 is built from 15 residues.

CDR3 in amino acids: CASSYGSGESYEQYF. CDR3 coding DNA: TGTGCCAGCAGTTACGGTAGCGGGGAGTCCTACGAGCAGTACTTC. The chain joins TRBV6-5 to TRBJ2-7; TRBD2 matches 8 bases. After removal of 2 bases from V and 1 base from J, the junction contained 4 bases not matched to a gene. The CDR3 covers 15 residues. CDR1 and CDR2 (germline): MNHEY, SVGAGI.